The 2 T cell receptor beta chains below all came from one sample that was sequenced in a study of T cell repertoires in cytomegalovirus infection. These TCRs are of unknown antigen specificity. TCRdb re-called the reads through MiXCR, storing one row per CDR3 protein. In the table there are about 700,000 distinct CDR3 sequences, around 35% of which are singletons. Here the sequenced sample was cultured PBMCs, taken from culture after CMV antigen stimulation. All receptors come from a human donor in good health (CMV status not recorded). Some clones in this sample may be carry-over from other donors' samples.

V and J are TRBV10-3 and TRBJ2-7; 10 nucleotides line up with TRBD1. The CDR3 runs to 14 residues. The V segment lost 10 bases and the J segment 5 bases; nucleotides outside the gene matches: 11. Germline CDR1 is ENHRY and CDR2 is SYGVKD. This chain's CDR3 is CATVGDRGFDEQYF. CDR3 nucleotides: TGTGCCACGGTGGGGGACAGGGGTTTCGACGAGCAGTACTTC.

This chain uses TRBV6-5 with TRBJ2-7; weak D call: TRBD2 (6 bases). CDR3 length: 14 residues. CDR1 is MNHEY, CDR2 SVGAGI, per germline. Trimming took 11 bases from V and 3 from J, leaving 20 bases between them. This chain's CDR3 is CACRGSAGSYEQYF. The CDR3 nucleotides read TGTGCCTGTCGGGGCTCAGCGGGTAGCTACGAGCAGTACTTC.